The 27 T cell receptor beta chains listed next were all sequenced from one sample in a study of OX40 agonist ivuxolimab in advanced cancers. Measured with immunoSEQ multiplex PCR; TCRdb has only the in-frame clones, and not every one. The data show more than 25,000 clones, roughly 84% seen once. This specimen consisted of CD4+ or CD8+ T cells sorted from blood, obtained in a trial of the OX40 agonist ivuxolimab. Receptors originate from an adult with an advanced solid tumor such as melanoma, head and neck, liver or kidney cancer.

By sample share, this clone is medium-sized. CDR3 in amino acids: CSVFGPSGLSYEQYF. In nucleotides, the CDR3 is TGCAGCGTTTTTGGTCCTAGCGGGTTATCCTACGAGCAGTACTTC. The J gene is TRBJ2-7, the V gene TRBV29-1, with 8 bases matching TRBD2. Trimming removed 5 bases from V and 1 base from J; junction bases left unmatched: 10. In germline, CDR1 is SQVTM, CDR2 ANQGSEA. The CDR3 contains 15 residues.

V is TRBV11-2 and J is TRBJ2-3; 8 nucleotides align to TRBD2. The J segment lost 5 bases and the V segment lost 3 bases, leaving 13 bases of the junction unmatched. The CDR3 consists of 17 residues. CDR1 is SGHAT and CDR2 is FQNNGV in the germline V gene. The DNA for the CDR3 is TGTGCCAGCAGCTTCGAGGAGAGCGGGAGACCAGGAGATACGCAGTATTTT. Encoded protein: CASSFEESGRPGDTQYF.

CDR3 residues: CASSIALPGELFF. The CDR3 region has the DNA TGTGCCAGTAGTATAGCCCTACCCGGGGAGCTGTTTTTT. The gene calls are TRBV19 and TRBJ2-2; D gene ambiguous. This CDR3 is 13 amino acids long. Germline V gives CDR1 LNHDA, CDR2 SQIVND (reference sequence). V lost 1 base and J lost 6, with 6 bases in between.

This chain uses TRBV7-8 with TRBJ2-5; 7 nucleotides line up with TRBD2. The J call may be mistaken, given a closer DNA end match to TRBJ2-7. CDR1 SGHVS and CDR2 FQNEAQ come from the germline V gene. The CDR3 contains 13 residues. The CDR3 DNA reads as TGTGCCAGCAGCTTAGCTAGCGGGCTCGAGCAGTACTTC. Residues: CASSLASGLEQYF.

This clone is deemed medium-sized. This chain joins TRBV7-2 and TRBJ1-1; the D is unclear. Trimming stripped 0 bases from V and 5 bases from J, with 10 bases between. CDR1 SGHTA and CDR2 FQGNSA come from the germline V gene. The CDR3 is made up of 14 amino acids. Here the CDR3 DNA reads TGTGCCAGCAGCTTAGCGCCGGGGAATACTGAAGCTTTCTTT. Its translation is CASSLAPGNTEAFF.

J is TRBJ2-2 and V is TRBV30; D is ambiguous. Trimming cost V 2 bases and J 7 bases, with 8 bases left between them. The germline gives CDR1 GTSNPN, CDR2 SVGIG (reference sequence). This CDR3 has 12 amino acids. CDR3 sequence (DNA): TGTGCCTGGAGTCTGGCCGGCGGGGAGCTGTTTTTT. Translating gives CAWSLAGGELFF.

The chain carries TRBV19 and TRBJ1-1; a weak D match, TRBD1 (5 bases). V shed 2 bases and J shed 5 bases, with 15 bases lying between them. Germline CDR1 is LNHDA and CDR2 is SQIVND (reference sequence). This CDR3 has 15 amino acids. CDR3 in amino acids: CASSIMDAGDTEAFF. The DNA for the CDR3 is TGTGCCAGTAGTATAATGGATGCGGGGGATACTGAAGCTTTCTTT.

This rearrangement joins TRBV7-9 to TRBJ1-4; tentative D call: TRBD1 (5 bases). CDR3 size: 18 residues. Germline lookup yields CDR1 SEHNR and CDR2 FQNEAQ (reference sequence). The V end was cut by 8 bases, the J end by 0 bases, with 22 bases between. CDR3 DNA: TGTGCCAGCTCGACCTCCGGGACGGAAATTGCAACTAATGAAAAACTGTTTTTT. It encodes CASSTSGTEIATNEKLFF.

This clone was seen just once. The V call is TRBV13, the J call TRBJ2-7; 15 bases are a match to TRBD2. Trimming took 4 bases from V and 4 from J; bases not matched to a gene: 5. Germline-derived CDR1 and CDR2 are PRHDT and FYEKMQ (reference sequence). This CDR3 contains 16 residues. The CDR3 loop is CASSSRTSGRVYEQYF. CDR3 DNA sequence: TGTGCCAGCAGCTCACGGACTAGCGGGAGGGTTTACGAGCAGTACTTC.

The V call is TRBV7-9, the J call TRBJ1-1; no clear D gene. The length of the CDR3 is 12 residues. Germline V CDR1 and CDR2: SEHNR, FQNEAQ (reference sequence). V gave up 1 base and J gave up 6 bases, with 6 bases separating them. Here the CDR3 DNA reads TGTGCCAGCAGCTTAGGTTTGGCTGAAGCTTTCTTT. Translating it yields CASSLGLAEAFF.

This sequence joins TRBV9 and TRBJ1-1, with 9 bases matching TRBD1. The CDR3 is 15 residues long. Germline lookup yields CDR1 SGDLS and CDR2 YYNGEE. Losses at the gene ends were 4 bases for V and 3 bases for J; bases not matched to a gene: 7. The CDR3 region has the DNA TGTGCCAGCAGCCCATACGACAGGGGGGACACTGAAGCTTTCTTT. Its translation: CASSPYDRGDTEAFF.

V and J are TRBV28 and TRBJ2-7; tentative D call: TRBD2 (6 bases). Deletions cut 3 bases from V and 2 bases from J, with 14 bases between. This CDR3 has 15 residues. Germline lookup yields CDR1 MDHEN and CDR2 SYDVKM. DNA for the CDR3: TGTGCCAGCAGTTTTTTTCGGGAGACGACCTACGAGCAGTACTTC. As protein: CASSFFRETTYEQYF.

The chain carries TRBV19 and TRBJ2-1, with TRBD1 matching over 8 bases. This CDR3 has 15 amino acids. Germline CDR1 and CDR2: LNHDA and SQIVND (reference sequence). V was clipped by 8 bases and J by 1 base; unmatched bases: 7. This chain's CDR3 is CASQLTGESYNEQFF. The CDR3 nucleotides are TGTGCCAGTCAATTGACAGGGGAGTCCTACAATGAGCAGTTCTTC.

This chain uses TRBV5-4 with TRBJ2-7, with 7 bases fitting TRBD2. Germline V lookup: CDR1 SGHNT, CDR2 YYREEE (reference sequence). J was trimmed by 6 bases and V by 0 bases; bases with no gene match: 6. The CDR3 length is 14 residues. Here the CDR3 reads CASSLAGGSGEQYF. The CDR3 DNA follows: TGTGCCAGCAGCTTGGCGGGGGGTAGTGGCGAGCAGTACTTC.

This chain links TRBV2 with TRBJ2-7, with 8 bases aligning to TRBD2. The CDR3 is made up of 14 amino acids. Trimming cost V 6 bases and J 8 bases; bases outside gene matches: 12. Germline loops: CDR1 SNHLY, CDR2 FYNNEI. In nucleotides, the CDR3 is TGTGCCAGCAGGGTAGCGGGATCACACCAGCAGCAGTACTTC. As protein: CASRVAGSHQQQYF.

V and J are TRBV19 and TRBJ1-1; D perhaps matches TRBD1 (5 bases). Germline V gives CDR1 LNHDA, CDR2 SQIVND (reference sequence). The V gene lost 5 bases and the J gene lost 6 bases, with 7 bases spanning the gap. The CDR3 length is 11 residues. Here the CDR3 reads CASSRGSEAFF. The DNA for the CDR3 is TGTGCCAGTAGTCGGGGCTCTGAAGCTTTCTTT.

V gene TRBV7-8 combines with J gene TRBJ2-1; TRBD2 might be the D (5 bases). V shed 8 bases and J shed 8 bases, with 16 bases lying between them. This CDR3 has 13 residues. Germline values: CDR1 SGHVS, CDR2 FQNEAQ. The chain's CDR3 is CASLTAGQDEQFF. CDR3 sequence (DNA): TGTGCCAGCCTTACGGCGGGTCAGGATGAGCAGTTCTTC.

The chain uses TRBV7-6 and TRBJ2-2; D gene ambiguous. The CDR3 has 14 residues. With 1 base removed from V and 5 bases from J, the gap between germline ends came to 8 bases. The germline V gene encodes CDR1 SGHVS and CDR2 FNYEAQ. The CDR3 region is CASSLGLETGELFF. The CDR3 coding sequence is TGTGCCAGCAGCTTAGGGCTAGAGACCGGGGAGCTGTTTTTT.

The chain joins TRBV9 to TRBJ2-7; 11 bases are shared with TRBD2. This CDR3 has 14 residues. CDR1 is SGDLS, CDR2 YYNGEE, per germline. V trimming: 2 bases; J trimming: 7 bases; junction bases outside the gene matches: 5. The CDR3 region has the DNA TGTGCCAGCAGCGTTAGCGGGAGGGCCGATGAGCAGTACTTC. Protein sequence: CASSVSGRADEQYF.

The chain uses TRBV6-1 and TRBJ1-2, with a tentative D call TRBD1 (5 bases). Germline assignment: CDR1 MNHNS and CDR2 SASEGT. CDR3 length: 14 amino acids. V lost 1 base, J lost 14 bases, and 20 bases lay in between. CDR3 bases: TGTGCCAGCAGTGAAGGAGGGGCGAACTATTGGGGTACCTTC. This encodes CASSEGGANYWGTF.

V and J are TRBV27 and TRBJ2-3; 10 nucleotides match TRBD2. Germline V gives CDR1 MNHEY, CDR2 SMNVEV (reference sequence). With 3 bases clipped from V and 4 bases from J, the junction kept 4 bases outside the gene matches. The CDR3 length is 15 residues. CDR3 bases: TGTGCCAGCAGTTTGTTGCTAGCGGGAGCAGATACGCAGTATTTT. Its protein is CASSLLLAGADTQYF.

The V call is TRBV6-5, the J call TRBJ2-5; a weak D match, TRBD1 (6 bases). V lost 5 bases and J lost 4, with 14 bases in between. This CDR3 region has 14 residues. The germline gives CDR1 MNHEY, CDR2 SVGAGI. The DNA of the CDR3 is TGTGCCAGCAGTCAGGGGTCCGGACGAGAGACCCAGTACTTC. As protein: CASSQGSGRETQYF.

The CDR3 loop reads CSVDGRGTRPSNEQFF. CDR3 coding DNA: TGCAGCGTTGACGGCCGGGGAACTCGCCCCTCCAATGAGCAGTTCTTC. V gene TRBV29-1 combines with J gene TRBJ2-1; D is perhaps TRBD2 (5 bases). This CDR3 spans 16 amino acids. Germline V gene data show CDR1 as SQVTM and CDR2 as ANQGSEA. Trimming cost V 3 bases and J 6 bases, with 21 bases left between them.

The rearrangement links TRBV13 to TRBJ2-7; the match to TRBD2 covers 8 bases. The CDR3 has 17 residues. V lost 5 bases to trimming and J lost 0 bases; unmatched junction nucleotides: 12. Germline CDR1 is PRHDT and CDR2 is FYEKMQ (reference sequence). The CDR3 loop is CASSPGGGRSFSYEQYF. The CDR3 DNA sequence: TGTGCCAGCAGCCCGGGCGGCGGGAGGTCCTTCTCCTACGAGCAGTACTTC.

V is TRBV7-7 and J is TRBJ2-1; 8 positions match TRBD1. The junction had 7 bases not matched to a gene; V was cut back by 5 bases and J by 7 bases. The CDR3 covers 14 residues. The germline V gene has CDR1 SSHAT and CDR2 FNYEAQ (reference sequence). The CDR3 region is CASSDRTGNNEQFF. The CDR3 DNA follows: TGTGCCAGCAGCGACCGGACAGGGAATAATGAGCAGTTCTTC. Looking up the rest from reference TRBV7-7 and TRBJ2-1 gives the full variable domain: GAGVSQSPRYKVTKRGQDVTLRCDPISSHATLYWYQQALGQGPEFLTYFNYEAQPDKSGLPSDRFSAERPEGSISTLTIQRTEQRDSAMYRCASSDRTGNNEQFFGPGTRLTVL.

The chain links TRBV10-3 to TRBJ2-1; D ambiguous. The CDR3 sequence is 13 residues long. Germline V gives CDR1 ENHRY, CDR2 SYGVKD. Trimming removed 0 bases from V and 4 bases from J, with 4 bases in between. Written as DNA, the CDR3 is TGTGCCATCAGTGAGTCTTCGTACAATGAGCAGTTCTTC. It encodes CAISESSYNEQFF.

This clone was observed a few times. V gene TRBV5-6 combines with J gene TRBJ1-2; 7 bases are a match to TRBD1. Germline-derived CDR1 and CDR2 are SGHDT and YYEEEE. The J segment lost 5 bases and the V segment lost 2 bases, leaving 6 bases of the junction unmatched. CDR3 length: 14 residues. The CDR3 protein is CASSLEDRSYGYTF. In DNA form, the CDR3 reads TGTGCCAGCAGCTTAGAGGACAGGTCATATGGCTACACCTTC.